The present entry profiles one T cell receptor beta chain with its context. The data derive from a study of blood T cell repertoires in COVID-19. Whole-study context: T cells, B-cell-depleted T cells, or PBMCs supplied cDNA or gDNA.

As handled by the study authors: Researchers report that nucleated cell counts were estimated from reference gene primer amplification. TCRdb's copy holds only in-frame clones and misses some; the assay was immunoSEQ multiplex PCR. V, J and clone size are taken as reported in that table, and D and trimming were inferred from the DNA itself. Of 60,000 to 70,000 clones listed, approximately 88% are singletons. V gave up 6 bases and J gave up 8 bases, with 16 bases separating them. Germline V CDR1 and CDR2: LNHNV, YYDKDF (reference sequence). The CDR3 has 13 amino acids. Sequencing input: peripheral blood. The receptor's source is an older woman with acute or convalescent COVID-19. This chain uses TRBV15 with TRBJ1-2; D possibly corresponds to TRBD1 (5 bases). CDR3 sequence reads: CATRQDPAKGYTF. The CDR3 nucleotides are TGTGCCACCAGACAGGACCCGGCTAAGGGCTACACCTTC. The whole variable domain, remainder taken from reference TRBV15 and TRBJ1-2, is DAMVIQNPRYQVTQFGKPVTLSCSQTLNHNVMYWYQQKSSQAPKLLFHYYDKDFNNEADTPDNFQSRRPNTSFCFLDIRSPGLGDTAMYLCATRQDPAKGYTFGSGTRLTVV.